Sequencing of this TCR beta chain was carried out in a study of cytomegalovirus exposure and HLA in healthy donors. Looking at the study overall: From HLA-typed donors, an early data release held roughly 89 million unique TCRs.

The study, taken as a whole, reports: Indistinguishable V segments, including TRBV6-2 and TRBV6-3, were excluded. Roughly uniform depth of sequencing across donors was assumed in presence/absence analyses.

Unmatched junction bases numbered 5, after V lost 2 bases and J lost 4 bases. The CDR3 has 16 residues. Germline lookup yields CDR1 KGHSH and CDR2 LQKENI. About this clone itself: Antigen unknown. The sample contains more than one DNA sequence encoding this CDR3.

With 60 Vbeta and 13 Jbeta primers, the PCR was carried out. Only in-frame clones appear in the TCRdb table, and some are missing; sequencing was by immunoSEQ multiplex PCR. This sample yields some 98,000 clones, of which more than 65% are seen a single time; about 9.3% belongs to the top ten. The material sequenced was PBMCs. This clonotype was sampled from a human donor in good health. This rearrangement joins TRBV18 to TRBJ2-7; 13 bases fit TRBD2. In DNA form, the CDR3 reads TGTGCCAGCTCACCAAGGACTAGCGGGAGCAGTTACGAGCAGTACTTC. This sequence encodes CASSPRTSGSSYEQYF.